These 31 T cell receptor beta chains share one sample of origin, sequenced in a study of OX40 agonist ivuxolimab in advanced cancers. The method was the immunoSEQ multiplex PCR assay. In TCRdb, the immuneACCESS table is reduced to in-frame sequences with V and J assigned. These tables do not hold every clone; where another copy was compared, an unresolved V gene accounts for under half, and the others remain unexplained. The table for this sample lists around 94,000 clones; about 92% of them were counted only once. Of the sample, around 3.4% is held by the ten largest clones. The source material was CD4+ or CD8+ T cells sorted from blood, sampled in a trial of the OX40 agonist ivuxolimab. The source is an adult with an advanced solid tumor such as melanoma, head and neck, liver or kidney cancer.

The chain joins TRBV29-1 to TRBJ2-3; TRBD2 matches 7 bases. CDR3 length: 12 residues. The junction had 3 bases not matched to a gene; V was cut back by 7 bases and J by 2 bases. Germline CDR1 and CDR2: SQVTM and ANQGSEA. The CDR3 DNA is TGCAGCGCGGGACTAATCACAGATACGCAGTATTTT. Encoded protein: CSAGLITDTQYF.

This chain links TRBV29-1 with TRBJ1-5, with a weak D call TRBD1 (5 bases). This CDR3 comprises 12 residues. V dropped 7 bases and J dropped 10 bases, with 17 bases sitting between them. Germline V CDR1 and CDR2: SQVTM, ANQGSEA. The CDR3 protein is CSGISPGGPQHF. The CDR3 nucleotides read TGCAGCGGCATATCACCGGGGGGACCCCAGCATTTT. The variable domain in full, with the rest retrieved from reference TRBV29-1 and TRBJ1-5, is SAVISQKPSRDICQRGTSLTIQCQVDSQVTMMFWYRQQPGQSLTLIATANQGSEATYESGFVIDKFPISRPNLTFSTLTVSNMSPEDSSIYLCSGISPGGPQHFGDGTRLSIL.

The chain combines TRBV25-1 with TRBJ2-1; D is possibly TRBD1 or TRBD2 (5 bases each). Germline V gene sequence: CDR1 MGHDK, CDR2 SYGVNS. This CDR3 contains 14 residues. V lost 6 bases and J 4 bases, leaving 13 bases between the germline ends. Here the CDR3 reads CASSPKGTYNEQFF. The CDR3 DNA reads TGTGCCAGCAGCCCCAAAGGGACGTACAATGAGCAGTTCTTC. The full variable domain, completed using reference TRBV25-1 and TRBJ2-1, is EADIYQTPRYLVIGTGKKITLECSQTMGHDKMYWYQQDPGMELHLIHYSYGVNSTEKGDLSSESTVSRIRTEHFPLTLESARPSHTSQYLCASSPKGTYNEQFFGPGTRLTVL.

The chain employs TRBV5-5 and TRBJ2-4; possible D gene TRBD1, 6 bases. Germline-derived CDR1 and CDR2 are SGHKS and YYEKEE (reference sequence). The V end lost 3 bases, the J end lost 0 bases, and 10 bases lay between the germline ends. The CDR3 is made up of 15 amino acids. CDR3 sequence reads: CASSSDSLAKNIQYF. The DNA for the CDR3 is TGTGCCAGCAGCTCGGACAGTCTAGCCAAAAACATTCAGTACTTC.

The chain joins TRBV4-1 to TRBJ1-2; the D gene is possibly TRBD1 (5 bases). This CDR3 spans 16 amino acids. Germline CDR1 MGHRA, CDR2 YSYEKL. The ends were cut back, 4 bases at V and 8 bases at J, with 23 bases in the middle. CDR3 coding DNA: TGCGCCAGCAGCCTAAGAGTGGGCCCCAGGGTGGAGGGCTACACCTTC. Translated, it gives CASSLRVGPRVEGYTF.

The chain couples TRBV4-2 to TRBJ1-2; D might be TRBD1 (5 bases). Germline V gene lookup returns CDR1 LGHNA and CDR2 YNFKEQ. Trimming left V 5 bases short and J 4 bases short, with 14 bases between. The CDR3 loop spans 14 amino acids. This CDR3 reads CASSFNRGLYGYTF. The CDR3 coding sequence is TGTGCCAGCAGCTTTAATCGGGGCCTCTATGGCTACACCTTC.

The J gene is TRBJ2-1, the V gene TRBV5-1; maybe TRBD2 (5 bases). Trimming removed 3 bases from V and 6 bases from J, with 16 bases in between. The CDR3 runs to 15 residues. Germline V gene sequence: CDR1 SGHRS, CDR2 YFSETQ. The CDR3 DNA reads TGCGCCAGCAGCTGGTCCGGGAATCTTGCCAATGAGCAGTTCTTC. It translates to CASSWSGNLANEQFF.

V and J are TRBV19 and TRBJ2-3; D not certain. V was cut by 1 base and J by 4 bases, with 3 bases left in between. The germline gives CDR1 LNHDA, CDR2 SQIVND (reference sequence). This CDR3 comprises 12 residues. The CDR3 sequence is CASSIASDTQYF. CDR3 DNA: TGTGCCAGTAGTATAGCCTCAGATACGCAGTATTTT.

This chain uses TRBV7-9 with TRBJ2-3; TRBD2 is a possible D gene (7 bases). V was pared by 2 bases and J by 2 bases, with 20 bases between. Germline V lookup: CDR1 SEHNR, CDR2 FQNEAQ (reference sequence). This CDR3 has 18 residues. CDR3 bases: TGTGCCAGCAGCTTAAAGGGGGAGGGCAGCCCTAACACAGATACGCAGTATTTT. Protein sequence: CASSLKGEGSPNTDTQYF.

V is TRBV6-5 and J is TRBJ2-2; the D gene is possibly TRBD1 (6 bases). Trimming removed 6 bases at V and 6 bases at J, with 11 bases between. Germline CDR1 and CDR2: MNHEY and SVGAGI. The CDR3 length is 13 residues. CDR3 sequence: CASRGTGSGELFF. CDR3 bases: TGTGCCAGCAGGGGTACAGGGTCCGGGGAGCTGTTTTTT.

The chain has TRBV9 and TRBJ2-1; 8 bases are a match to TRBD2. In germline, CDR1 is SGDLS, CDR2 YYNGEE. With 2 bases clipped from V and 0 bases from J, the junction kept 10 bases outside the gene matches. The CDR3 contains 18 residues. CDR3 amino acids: CASSVGDSGTSSYNEQFF. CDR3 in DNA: TGTGCCAGCAGCGTCGGAGATAGCGGGACTAGCTCCTACAATGAGCAGTTCTTC.

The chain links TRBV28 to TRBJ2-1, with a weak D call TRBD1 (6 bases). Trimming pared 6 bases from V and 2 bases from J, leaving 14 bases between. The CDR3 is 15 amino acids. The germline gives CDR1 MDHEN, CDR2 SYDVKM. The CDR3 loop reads CASSPNRETYNEQFF. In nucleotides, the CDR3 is TGTGCCAGCAGCCCTAACAGGGAAACCTACAATGAGCAGTTCTTC.

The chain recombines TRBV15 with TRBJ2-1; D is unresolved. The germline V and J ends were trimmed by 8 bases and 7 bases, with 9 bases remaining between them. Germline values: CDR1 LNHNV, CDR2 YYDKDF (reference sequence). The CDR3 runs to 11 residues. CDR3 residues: CATSMGNEQFF. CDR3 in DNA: TGTGCCACCTCTATGGGAAATGAGCAGTTCTTC.

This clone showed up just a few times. In nucleotides, the CDR3 is TGCGCCAGCAGCCAAGACCGGGGCAGGGGCTTTGAAGCTTTCTTT. It translates to CASSQDRGRGFEAFF. The chain carries TRBV4-3 and TRBJ1-1, with D possibly being TRBD1 (6 bases). CDR1 and CDR2 (germline): LGHNA, YSLEER. Trimming stripped 0 bases from V and 7 bases from J, with 15 bases between. This CDR3 spans 15 amino acids.

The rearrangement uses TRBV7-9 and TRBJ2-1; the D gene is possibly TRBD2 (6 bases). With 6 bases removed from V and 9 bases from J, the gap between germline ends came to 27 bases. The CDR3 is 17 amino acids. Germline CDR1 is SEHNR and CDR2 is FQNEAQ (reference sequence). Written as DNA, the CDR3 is TGTGCCAGCAGACTAGACATGACCAACCTTCCGGGGGTTGAGCAGTTCTTC. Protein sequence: CASRLDMTNLPGVEQFF.

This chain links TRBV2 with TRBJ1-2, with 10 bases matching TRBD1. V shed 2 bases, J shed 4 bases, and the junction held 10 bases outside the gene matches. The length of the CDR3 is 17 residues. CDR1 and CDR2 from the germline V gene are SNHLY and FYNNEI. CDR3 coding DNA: TGTGCCAGCAGTGAATTCCAGGGACAGGGGATACCCTATGGCTACACCTTC. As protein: CASSEFQGQGIPYGYTF.

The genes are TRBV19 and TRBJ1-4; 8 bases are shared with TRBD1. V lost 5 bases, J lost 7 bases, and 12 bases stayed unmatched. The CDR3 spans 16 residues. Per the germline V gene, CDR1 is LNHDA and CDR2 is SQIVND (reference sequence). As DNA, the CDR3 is TGTGCCAGTAGTCTACGGGAGGACAGGGTCGGTGAAAAACTGTTTTTT. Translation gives CASSLREDRVGEKLFF.

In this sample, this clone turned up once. CDR3 nucleotide sequence: TGTGCCTGGACCGGGCTGACGGGCGCGGCTAGCACAGATACGCAGTATTTT. Translating gives CAWTGLTGAASTDTQYF. The chain joins TRBV30 to TRBJ2-3; D unresolved. The CDR3 is 17 amino acids. Trimming removed 4 bases from V and 0 bases from J, with 20 bases in between. Germline CDR1 GTSNPN, CDR2 SVGIG (reference sequence).

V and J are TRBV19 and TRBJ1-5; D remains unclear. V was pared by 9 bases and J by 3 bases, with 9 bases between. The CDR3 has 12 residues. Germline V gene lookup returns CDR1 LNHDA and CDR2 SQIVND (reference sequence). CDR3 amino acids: CASSPTNQPQHF. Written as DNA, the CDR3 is TGTGCCAGCTCTCCGACCAATCAGCCCCAGCATTTT.

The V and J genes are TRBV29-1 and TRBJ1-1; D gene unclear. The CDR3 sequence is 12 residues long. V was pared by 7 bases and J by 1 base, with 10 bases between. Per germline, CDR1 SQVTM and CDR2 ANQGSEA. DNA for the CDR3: TGCAGCGATACAGTCCCGAACACTGAAGCTTTCTTT. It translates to CSDTVPNTEAFF.

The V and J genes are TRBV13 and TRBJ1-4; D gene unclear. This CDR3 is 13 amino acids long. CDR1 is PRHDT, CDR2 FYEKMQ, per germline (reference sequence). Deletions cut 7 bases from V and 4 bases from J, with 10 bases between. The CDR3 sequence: CASTVDGNEKLFF. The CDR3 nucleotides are TGTGCCAGCACCGTGGACGGTAATGAAAAACTGTTTTTT.

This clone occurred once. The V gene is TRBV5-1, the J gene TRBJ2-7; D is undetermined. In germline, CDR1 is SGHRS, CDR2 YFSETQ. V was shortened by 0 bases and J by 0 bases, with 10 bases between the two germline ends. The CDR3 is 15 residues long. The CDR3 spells CASSLADRSSYEQYF. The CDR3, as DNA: TGCGCCAGCAGCTTGGCGGACCGCTCCTCCTACGAGCAGTACTTC.

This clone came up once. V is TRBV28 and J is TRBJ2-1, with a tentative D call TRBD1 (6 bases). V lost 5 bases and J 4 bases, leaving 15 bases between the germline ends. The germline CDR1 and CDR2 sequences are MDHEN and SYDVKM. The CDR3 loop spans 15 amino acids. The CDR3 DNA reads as TGTGCCAGCAGTCCGCCATGGGACAAGTACAATGAGCAGTTCTTC. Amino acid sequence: CASSPPWDKYNEQFF.

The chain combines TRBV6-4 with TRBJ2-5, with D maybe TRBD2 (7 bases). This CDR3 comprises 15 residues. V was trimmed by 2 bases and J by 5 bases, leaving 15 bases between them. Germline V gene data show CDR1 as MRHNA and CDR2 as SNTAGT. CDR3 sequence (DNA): TGTGCCAGCAGTGACGGGGGGGGGCCTGGGGAGACCCAGTACTTC. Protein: CASSDGGGPGETQYF.

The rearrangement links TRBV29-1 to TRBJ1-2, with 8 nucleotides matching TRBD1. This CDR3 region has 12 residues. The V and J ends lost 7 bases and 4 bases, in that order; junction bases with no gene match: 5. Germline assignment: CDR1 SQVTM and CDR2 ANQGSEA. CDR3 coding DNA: TGCAGCGCCGTTACAGGGGGCTATGGCTACACCTTC. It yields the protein CSAVTGGYGYTF.

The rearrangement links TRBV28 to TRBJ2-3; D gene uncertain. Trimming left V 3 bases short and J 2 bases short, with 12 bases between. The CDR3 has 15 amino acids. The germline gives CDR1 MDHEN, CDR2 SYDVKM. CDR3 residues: CASSLGGDTTDTQYF. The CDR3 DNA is TGTGCCAGCAGTTTGGGCGGAGATACCACAGATACGCAGTATTTT.

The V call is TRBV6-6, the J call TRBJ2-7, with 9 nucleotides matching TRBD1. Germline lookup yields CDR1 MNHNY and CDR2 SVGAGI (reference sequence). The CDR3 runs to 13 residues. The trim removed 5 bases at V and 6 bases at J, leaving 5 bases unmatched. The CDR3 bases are TGTGCCAGCAGTCCCGGGACAGGGTTCGAGCAGTACTTC. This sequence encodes CASSPGTGFEQYF.

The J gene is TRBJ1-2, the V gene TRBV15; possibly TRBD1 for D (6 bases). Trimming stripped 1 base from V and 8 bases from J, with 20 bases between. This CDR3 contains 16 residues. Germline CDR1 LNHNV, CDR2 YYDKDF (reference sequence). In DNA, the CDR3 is TGTGCCACCAGCAGAGTATCGGAAGACAGGTCGGCGGGCTACACCTTC. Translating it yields CATSRVSEDRSAGYTF.

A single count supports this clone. The CDR3: CASSTGGGYGYTF. CDR3 DNA sequence: TGTGCCAGCAGCACTGGGGGCGGTTATGGCTACACCTTC. The V and J genes are TRBV5-4 and TRBJ1-2, with D possibly being TRBD1 (6 bases). Germline V gives CDR1 SGHNT, CDR2 YYREEE (reference sequence). CDR3 length: 13 amino acids. Trimming took 4 bases from V and 5 from J, leaving 12 bases between them. The entire variable domain, with the rest obtained from reference TRBV5-4 and TRBJ1-2, is as follows: ETGVTQSPTHLIKTRGQQVTLRCSSQSGHNTVSWYQQALGQGPQFIFQYYREEENGRGNFPPRFSGLQFPNYSSELNVNALELDDSALYLCASSTGGGYGYTFGSGTRLTVV.

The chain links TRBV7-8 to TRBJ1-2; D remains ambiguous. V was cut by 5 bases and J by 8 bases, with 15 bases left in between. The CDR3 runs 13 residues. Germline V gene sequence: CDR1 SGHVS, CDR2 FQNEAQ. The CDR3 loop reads CASSEGNLEGYTF. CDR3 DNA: TGTGCCAGCAGCGAAGGGAACTTGGAAGGCTACACCTTC.

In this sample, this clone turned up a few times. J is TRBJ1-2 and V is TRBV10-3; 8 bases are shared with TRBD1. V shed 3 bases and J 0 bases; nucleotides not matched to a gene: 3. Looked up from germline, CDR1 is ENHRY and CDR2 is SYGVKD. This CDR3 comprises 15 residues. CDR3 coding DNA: TGTGCCATCAGTGACACACAGGGGGCTAACTATGGCTACACCTTC. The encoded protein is CAISDTQGANYGYTF.